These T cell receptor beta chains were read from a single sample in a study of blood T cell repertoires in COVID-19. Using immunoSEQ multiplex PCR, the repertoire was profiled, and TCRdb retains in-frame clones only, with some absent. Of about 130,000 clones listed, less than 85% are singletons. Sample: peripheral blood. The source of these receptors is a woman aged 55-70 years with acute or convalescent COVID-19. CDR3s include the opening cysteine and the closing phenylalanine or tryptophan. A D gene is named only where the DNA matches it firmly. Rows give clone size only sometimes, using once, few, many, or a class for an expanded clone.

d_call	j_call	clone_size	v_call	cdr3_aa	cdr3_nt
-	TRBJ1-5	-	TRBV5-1	CASSPGQGAMDNQPQHF	TGCGCCAGCAGCCCCGGACAAGGGGCAATGGATAATCAGCCCCAGCATTTT
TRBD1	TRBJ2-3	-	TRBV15	CATSRDRDRNTDTQYF	TGTGCCACCAGCAGAGACCGGGACAGGAACACAGATACGCAGTATTTT
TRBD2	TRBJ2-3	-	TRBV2	CASRTAGLVTGDTQYF	TGTGCCAGCAGAACTGCGGGACTAGTTACAGGGGATACGCAGTATTTT
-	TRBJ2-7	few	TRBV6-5	CASMPWTTYEQYF	TGTGCCAGCATGCCGTGGACAACCTACGAGCAGTACTTC
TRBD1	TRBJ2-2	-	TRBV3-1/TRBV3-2	CASSLDRGRGTGELFF	TGTGCCAGCAGCCTGGACAGGGGGCGCGGCACCGGGGAGCTGTTTTTT
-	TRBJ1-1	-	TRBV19	CASSIPPGWGGNTEAFF	TGTGCCAGTAGTATTCCCCCCGGCTGGGGGGGGAACACTGAAGCTTTCTTT
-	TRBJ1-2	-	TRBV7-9	CASSPRDRPTPYGYTF	TGTGCCAGCAGCCCCCGCGACAGGCCCACCCCCTATGGCTACACCTTC
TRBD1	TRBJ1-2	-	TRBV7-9	CASSLPSTGGAYGYTF	TGTGCCAGCAGCTTACCTTCTACAGGGGGGGCCTATGGCTACACCTTC
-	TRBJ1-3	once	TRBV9	CASSVAGASGNTIYF	TGTGCCAGCAGCGTAGCAGGGGCCTCTGGAAACACCATATATTTT
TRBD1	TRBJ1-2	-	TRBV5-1	CASSLGDSTWGYTF	TGCGCCAGCAGCTTGGGGGACAGTACTTGGGGCTACACCTTC
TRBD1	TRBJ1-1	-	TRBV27	CASSLSYRGLNTEAFF	TGTGCCAGCAGTTTATCGTACAGGGGATTGAACACTGAAGCTTTCTTT
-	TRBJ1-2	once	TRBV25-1	CASSEPRRGTNYGYTF	TGTGCCAGCAGTGAACCAAGGCGGGGAACTAACTATGGCTACACCTTC
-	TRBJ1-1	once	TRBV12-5	CASQAGPEAFF	TGTGCTAGTCAGGCGGGGCCTGAAGCTTTCTTT
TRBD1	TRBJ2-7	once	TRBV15	CATSRYRGEQYF	TGTGCCACCAGCAGGTACAGGGGCGAGCAGTACTTC
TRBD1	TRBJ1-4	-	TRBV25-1	CASSEYGTGLQEKLFF	TGTGCCAGCAGTGAATATGGGACAGGGCTTCAGGAAAAACTGTTTTTT
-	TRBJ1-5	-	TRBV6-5	CASSYSFRGNQPQHF	TGTGCCAGCAGTTACTCGTTTAGGGGGAATCAGCCCCAGCATTTT
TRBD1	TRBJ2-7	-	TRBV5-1	CASSWSGGSNEQYF	TGCGCCAGCAGCTGGTCAGGGGGATCTAACGAGCAGTACTTC
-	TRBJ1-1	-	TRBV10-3	CAISESAGLLEAFF	TGTGCCATCAGTGAGTCGGCGGGACTCCTTGAAGCTTTCTTT
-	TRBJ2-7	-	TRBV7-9	CASSPSGKEQYF	TGTGCCAGCAGCCCTAGTGGTAAAGAGCAGTACTTC
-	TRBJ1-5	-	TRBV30	CAFGDSEPQHF	TGTGCCTTCGGAGACAGTGAGCCCCAGCATTTT
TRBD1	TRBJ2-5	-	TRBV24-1	CATSAPPGQGIQETQYF	TGTGCCACCAGTGCCCCCCCGGGACAGGGTATCCAAGAGACCCAGTACTTC
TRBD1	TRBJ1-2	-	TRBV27	CASSLEGQGRYGYTF	TGTGCCAGCAGTTTAGAGGGACAGGGAAGATATGGCTACACCTTC
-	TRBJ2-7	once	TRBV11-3	CASSPLRVQGGTHYEQYF	TGTGCCAGCAGCCCCCTTAGAGTACAGGGGGGGACCCACTACGAGCAGTACTTC
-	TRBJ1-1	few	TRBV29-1	CSVERRGIQAFF	TGCAGCGTTGAACGTCGAGGGATCCAAGCTTTCTTT
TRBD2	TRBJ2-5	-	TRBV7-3	CASSLIAGTSGGAPETQYF	TGTGCCAGCAGCTTAATTGCCGGGACTAGCGGGGGGGCCCCTGAGACCCAGTACTTC
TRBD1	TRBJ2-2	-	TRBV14	CASSLSSDPKQGASSGELFF	TGTGCCAGCAGCCTAAGCAGTGACCCAAAACAGGGGGCGTCATCCGGGGAGCTGTTTTTT
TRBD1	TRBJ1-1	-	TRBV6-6	CASSKGASRNTEAFF	TGTGCCAGCAGTAAGGGGGCGAGTAGGAACACTGAAGCTTTCTTT
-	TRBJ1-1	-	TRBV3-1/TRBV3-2	CASSQDGGSAEAFF	TGTGCCAGCAGCCAAGATGGGGGGTCGGCTGAAGCTTTCTTT
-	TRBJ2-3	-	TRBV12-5	CASGAGQPSTDTQYF	TGTGCTAGTGGTGCTGGACAACCTTCCACAGATACGCAGTATTTT
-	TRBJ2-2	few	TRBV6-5	CASRPPGYSSGELFF	TGTGCCAGCAGGCCACCGGGGTATTCATCCGGGGAGCTGTTTTTT